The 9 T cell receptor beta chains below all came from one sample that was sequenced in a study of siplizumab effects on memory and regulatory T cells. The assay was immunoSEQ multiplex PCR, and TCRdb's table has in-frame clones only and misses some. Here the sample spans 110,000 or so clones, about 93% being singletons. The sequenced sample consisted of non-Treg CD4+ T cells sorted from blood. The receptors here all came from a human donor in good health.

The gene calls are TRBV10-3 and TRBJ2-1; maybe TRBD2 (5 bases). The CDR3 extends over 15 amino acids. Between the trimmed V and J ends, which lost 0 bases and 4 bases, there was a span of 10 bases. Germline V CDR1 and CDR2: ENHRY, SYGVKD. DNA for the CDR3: TGTGCCATCAGTGAGTCGAAAGGACTGTACAATGAGCAGTTCTTC. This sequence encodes CAISESKGLYNEQFF.

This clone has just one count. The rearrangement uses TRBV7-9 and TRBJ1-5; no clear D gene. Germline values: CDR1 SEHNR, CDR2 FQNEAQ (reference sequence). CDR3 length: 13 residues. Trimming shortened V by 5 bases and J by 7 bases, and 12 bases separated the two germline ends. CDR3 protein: CASSLDAVQPQHF. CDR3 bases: TGTGCCAGCAGCCTGGACGCGGTACAGCCCCAGCATTTT.

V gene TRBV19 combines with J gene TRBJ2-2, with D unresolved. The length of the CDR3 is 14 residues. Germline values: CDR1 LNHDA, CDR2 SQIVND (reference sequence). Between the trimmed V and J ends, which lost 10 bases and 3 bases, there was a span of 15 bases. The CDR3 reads CATIDDIYTGELFF. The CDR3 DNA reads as TGTGCCACTATTGATGACATTTACACCGGGGAGCTGTTTTTT.

This chain's CDR3 is CASSLALSYEQYF. The CDR3, as DNA: TGTGCCAGCAGCTTAGCCCTCTCCTACGAGCAGTACTTC. The gene calls are TRBV5-5 and TRBJ2-7, with D hard to call. CDR3 length: 13 amino acids. Germline CDR1 and CDR2: SGHKS and YYEKEE (reference sequence). Trimming cost V 2 bases and J 0 bases, with 6 bases left between them.

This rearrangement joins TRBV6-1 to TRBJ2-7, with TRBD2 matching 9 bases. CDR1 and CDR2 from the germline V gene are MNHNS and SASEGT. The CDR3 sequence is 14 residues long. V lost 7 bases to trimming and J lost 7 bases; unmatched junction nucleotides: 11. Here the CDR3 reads CASTPRGGVWEQYF. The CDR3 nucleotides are TGTGCCAGCACCCCGCGGGGGGGGGTGTGGGAGCAGTACTTC.

The CDR3 nucleotides read TGTGCCAGCAGCTTACTCAGCGGGGGAGGAAAAGAGACCCAGTACTTC. Encoded protein: CASSLLSGGGKETQYF. This chain joins TRBV11-2 and TRBJ2-5; 8 bases line up with TRBD2. The CDR3 has 16 residues. Germline trimming cut 2 bases from V and 3 bases from J; bases unmatched to any gene: 8. Germline CDR1 is SGHAT and CDR2 is FQNNGV.

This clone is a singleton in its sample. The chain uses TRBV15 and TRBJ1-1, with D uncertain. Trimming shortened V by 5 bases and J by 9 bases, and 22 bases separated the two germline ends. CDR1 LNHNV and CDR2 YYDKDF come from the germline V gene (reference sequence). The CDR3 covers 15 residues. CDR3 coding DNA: TGTGCCACCAGCCCACGGACCAACGGGAAAATCAAAGCTTTCTTT. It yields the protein CATSPRTNGKIKAFF.

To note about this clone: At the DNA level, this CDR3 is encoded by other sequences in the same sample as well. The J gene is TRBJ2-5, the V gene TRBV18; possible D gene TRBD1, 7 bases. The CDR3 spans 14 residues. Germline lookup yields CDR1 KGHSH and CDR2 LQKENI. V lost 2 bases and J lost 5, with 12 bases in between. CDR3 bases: TGTGCCAGCTCACCAAGCGCGGGACAGGAGACCCAGTACTTC. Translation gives CASSPSAGQETQYF.

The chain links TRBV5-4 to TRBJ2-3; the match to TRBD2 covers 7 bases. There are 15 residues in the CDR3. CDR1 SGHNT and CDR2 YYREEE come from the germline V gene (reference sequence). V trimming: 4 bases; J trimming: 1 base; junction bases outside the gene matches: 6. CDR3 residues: CASSTGGSGTDTQYF. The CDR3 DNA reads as TGTGCCAGCAGCACCGGGGGGTCGGGCACAGATACGCAGTATTTT.